The clone carrying this T cell receptor (beta chain) was detected only once. No antigen is known for it. The table came from immunoSEQ multiplex PCR; TCRdb's copy has only in-frame clones and leaves some out. The sample shows some 2,400,000 clones, 90% to 97% of them seen only once. The sample originates from a study of shared clonotypes between healthy human individuals. The study, taken as a whole, reports: Generation probability values for non-shared clonotypes were lower than those for clonotypes shared by all four donors.

The sequence was obtained from a man aged 18 to 30 in good health. The sequenced sample was naive CD4+ T cells sorted from blood. Subset specified: CD45RA+ positively selected.

This CDR3 is CAWRAGTGGFYGYTF. Written as DNA, the CDR3 is TGTGCCTGGAGGGCTGGGACAGGGGGATTCTATGGCTACACCTTC. V is TRBV30 and J is TRBJ1-2; 11 bases map to TRBD1. Germline values: CDR1 GTSNPN, CDR2 SVGIG (reference sequence). The CDR3 is 15 amino acids. V was clipped by 3 bases and J by 4 bases; unmatched bases: 7.